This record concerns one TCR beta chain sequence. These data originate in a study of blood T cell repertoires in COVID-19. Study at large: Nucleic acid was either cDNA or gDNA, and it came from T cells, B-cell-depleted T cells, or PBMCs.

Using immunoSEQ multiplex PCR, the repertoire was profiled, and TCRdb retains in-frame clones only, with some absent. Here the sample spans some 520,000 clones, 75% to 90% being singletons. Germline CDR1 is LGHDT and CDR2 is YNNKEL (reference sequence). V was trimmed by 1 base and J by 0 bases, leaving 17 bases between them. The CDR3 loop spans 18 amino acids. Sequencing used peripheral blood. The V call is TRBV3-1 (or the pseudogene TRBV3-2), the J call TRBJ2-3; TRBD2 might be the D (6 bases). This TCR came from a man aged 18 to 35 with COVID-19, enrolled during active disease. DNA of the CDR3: TGTGCCAGCAGCCAAGGGGGTATTAGCGGAAATAGCACAGATACGCAGTATTTT. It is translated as CASSQGGISGNSTDTQYF.